These 26 T cell receptor beta chains were all obtained from the same sample, sequenced in a study of CD8+ T cells in alopecia areata. Extraction of RNA preceded its reverse transcription into cDNA, which served as the sequencing template. Clones were read by immunoSEQ multiplex PCR, and TCRdb kept only the in-frame ones, dropping some. Of roughly 11,000 clones listed, about 59% are singletons. From alopecia areata patients, lesional scalp punch biopsies and peripheral blood were collected. Sequencing was done on a sample of skin. These receptors originate from a human donor with alopecia areata.

This clone showed up just a few times. In nucleotides, the CDR3 is TGTGCCAGCAAGGATGGGAACTCTAACTATGGCTACACCTTC. Protein product: CASKDGNSNYGYTF. This chain links TRBV11-2 with TRBJ1-2, with D unresolved. The CDR3 runs 14 residues. Trimming left V 7 bases short and J 0 bases short, with 12 bases between. Germline V gene sequence: CDR1 SGHAT, CDR2 FQNNGV.

This clone was counted a single time. This sequence joins TRBV6-5 and TRBJ2-7, with D perhaps matching TRBD2 (7 bases). The CDR3 covers 14 residues. Looked up from germline, CDR1 is MNHEY and CDR2 is SVGAGI. Deletions cut 8 bases from V and 6 bases from J, with 20 bases between. CDR3 bases: TGTGCCAGCTGCGGCTCGGCGGGGGCTCGCGAGCAGTACTTC. Protein sequence: CASCGSAGAREQYF.

This clone ranks as medium-sized. The chain uses TRBV11-3 and TRBJ2-4; no firm D call. V dropped 5 bases and J dropped 7 bases, with 15 bases sitting between them. The CDR3 extends over 14 amino acids. CDR1 is SGHNT and CDR2 is YENEEA in the germline V gene. The CDR3 protein is CASSVSGFGNIQYF. The CDR3 DNA is TGTGCCAGCAGCGTATCGGGTTTTGGTAACATTCAGTACTTC.

This clone was counted between two and nine times. This chain links TRBV7-9 with TRBJ1-3, with TRBD1 identical over 9 bases. Losses at the gene ends were 6 bases for V and 8 bases for J; bases not matched to a gene: 5. Germline values: CDR1 SEHNR, CDR2 FQNEAQ (reference sequence). This CDR3 has 13 amino acids. CDR3 residues: CASRQGAVDTIYF. The CDR3 bases are TGTGCCAGCAGACAGGGGGCGGTGGACACCATATATTTT.

This chain uses TRBV5-1 with TRBJ2-7, with D perhaps TRBD2 (5 bases). There are 14 residues in the CDR3. V was trimmed by 4 bases and J by 5 bases, leaving 16 bases between them. CDR1 and CDR2 from the germline V gene are SGHRS and YFSETQ. CDR3 sequence: CASSAVSRGDEQYF. The CDR3 nucleotides read TGCGCCAGCAGCGCCGTTAGCCGGGGTGACGAGCAGTACTTC. Using reference TRBV5-1 and TRBJ2-7 for the parts outside the CDR3, the full variable domain is KAGVTQTPRYLIKTRGQQVTLSCSPISGHRSVSWYQQTPGQGLQFLFEYFSETQRNKGNFPGRFSGRQFSNSRSEMNVSTLELGDSALYLCASSAVSRGDEQYFGPGTRLTVT.

This clone has only a few counts. J is TRBJ1-1 and V is TRBV5-1; 7 bases align to TRBD1. The V and J ends lost 2 bases and 6 bases, in that order; junction bases with no gene match: 7. This CDR3 is built from 14 residues. Germline CDR1 and CDR2: SGHRS and YFSETQ. CDR3 region: CASSFPDRVAEAFF. As DNA, the CDR3 is TGCGCCAGCAGCTTCCCTGACAGGGTTGCTGAAGCTTTCTTT.

The V and J genes are TRBV29-1 and TRBJ1-1; 7 nucleotides align to TRBD1. CDR1 and CDR2 from the germline V gene are SQVTM and ANQGSEA. There are 13 residues in the CDR3. Trimming cost V 7 bases and J 2 bases; bases outside gene matches: 7. For the CDR3, the DNA is TGCAGCGCATTGGGACAGACCAACACTGAAGCTTTCTTT. Amino acids: CSALGQTNTEAFF.

The chain links TRBV11-2 to TRBJ1-4; D perhaps matches TRBD1 (6 bases). The length of the CDR3 is 16 residues. Looked up from germline, CDR1 is SGHAT and CDR2 is FQNNGV. V lost 5 bases and J 3 bases, leaving 16 bases between the germline ends. CDR3: CASSAPGGAANEKLFF. In nucleotides, the CDR3 is TGTGCCAGCAGCGCGCCCGGGGGGGCGGCTAATGAAAAACTGTTTTTT. The whole variable domain, remainder taken from reference TRBV11-2 and TRBJ1-4, is EAGVAQSPRYKIIEKRQSVAFWCNPISGHATLYWYQQILGQGPKLLIQFQNNGVVDDSQLPKDRFSAERLKGVDSTLKIQPAKLEDSAVYLCASSAPGGAANEKLFFGSGTQLSVL.

The J gene is TRBJ2-1, the V gene TRBV6-6, with 8 bases matching TRBD2. Germline V gene data show CDR1 as MNHNY and CDR2 as SVGAGI (reference sequence). J was trimmed by 3 bases and V by 6 bases; bases with no gene match: 4. This CDR3 spans 14 amino acids. CDR3 nucleotides: TGTGCCAGCAGCACCGCGGGGGGCTACAATGAGCAGTTCTTC. Protein: CASSTAGGYNEQFF.

This clone appeared once. The CDR3 region is CASSTYTDTQYF. CDR3 nucleotide sequence: TGTGCCAGCAGCACTTACACAGATACGCAGTATTTT. J is TRBJ2-3 and V is TRBV7-2; unclear D gene. The CDR3 spans 12 residues. V was cut by 5 bases and J by 2 bases, with 5 bases left in between. CDR1 and CDR2 from the germline V gene are SGHTA and FQGNSA.

The genes are TRBV21-1 and TRBJ2-3; the D segment call TRBD2 is taken from the table without a DNA check. TRBV21-1 is classified as a pseudogene. This CDR3 is 15 amino acids long. CDR3 in DNA: TGTGCCAGCAGAAGACTAGCGGGGCACACAGATACGCAGTATTTT. This translates into CASRRLAGHTDTQYF.

The sample holds a few counts of this clone. This chain joins TRBV6-6 and TRBJ1-1; D is unclear. V dropped 7 bases and J dropped 1 base, with 13 bases sitting between them. The CDR3 is 14 amino acids. Germline V gives CDR1 MNHNY, CDR2 SVGAGI (reference sequence). CDR3 coding DNA: TGTGCCAGCATTCTACATAATTCGAACACTGAAGCTTTCTTT. Translated, it gives CASILHNSNTEAFF.

The chain employs TRBV29-1 and TRBJ2-6, with D hard to call. The CDR3 runs 14 residues. In germline, CDR1 is SQVTM, CDR2 ANQGSEA. The V and J ends lost 4 bases and 0 bases respectively, with 7 bases between them. The CDR3 reads CSVADPSGANVLTF. Here the CDR3 DNA reads TGCAGCGTTGCGGACCCCTCTGGGGCCAACGTCCTGACTTTC.

The chain has TRBV29-1 and TRBJ2-7, with D unresolved. V was shortened by 5 bases and J by 3 bases, with 11 bases between the two germline ends. The CDR3 is 12 amino acids. The germline gives CDR1 SQVTM, CDR2 ANQGSEA. CDR3 bases: TGCAGCGTTACCTCGGGCAGCTACGAGCAGTACTTC. Protein: CSVTSGSYEQYF.

This chain joins TRBV6-5 and TRBJ1-4; the D gene is possibly TRBD1 (5 bases). This CDR3 contains 14 residues. The germline V gene has CDR1 MNHEY and CDR2 SVGAGI. V was trimmed by 5 bases and J by 3 bases, leaving 10 bases between them. The CDR3, as DNA: TGTGCCAGCAGTAGCGGGACGGCTAATGAAAAACTGTTTTTT. Residues: CASSSGTANEKLFF.

The chain employs TRBV27 and TRBJ2-3; maybe TRBD2 (5 bases). The CDR3 totals 13 residues. V was pared by 4 bases and J by 11 bases, with 16 bases between. From germline, CDR1 is MNHEY and CDR2 SMNVEV (reference sequence). In DNA form, the CDR3 reads TGTGCCAGCAGTTCCTTGTTCCCTCGGGGGCAGTATTTT. Its protein product is CASSSLFPRGQYF.

The CDR3 loop reads CASSDRAVGYTF. DNA of the CDR3: TGTGCCAGCAGTGACAGGGCAGTTGGCTACACCTTC. The gene calls are TRBV6-1 and TRBJ1-2; perhaps TRBD1 as D (5 bases). Trimming removed 3 bases from V and 7 bases from J, with 9 bases in between. This CDR3 comprises 12 residues. The germline V gene encodes CDR1 MNHNS and CDR2 SASEGT.

This sequence joins TRBV25-1 and TRBJ2-5; 11 positions agree with TRBD2. The V and J ends lost 6 bases and 4 bases, in that order; junction bases with no gene match: 10. The length of the CDR3 is 16 residues. Germline V CDR1 and CDR2: MGHDK, SYGVNS. CDR3 sequence: CASSPTRLAGGETQYF. The CDR3 DNA follows: TGTGCCAGCAGCCCGACCCGGCTAGCGGGAGGAGAGACCCAGTACTTC.

The CDR3 reads CASRLQGDRSYEQYF. In nucleotides, the CDR3 is TGTGCCAGCAGGCTTCAGGGGGACCGATCCTACGAGCAGTACTTC. The chain joins TRBV28 to TRBJ2-7, with 7 bases lining up with TRBD1. The CDR3 is made up of 15 amino acids. Germline V lookup: CDR1 MDHEN, CDR2 SYDVKM. Trimming removed 6 bases from V and 1 base from J; junction bases left unmatched: 9.

The V call is TRBV5-4, the J call TRBJ2-5; D uncertain. The CDR3 runs to 11 residues. The germline V and J ends were trimmed by 5 bases and 2 bases, with 4 bases remaining between them. CDR1 and CDR2 (germline): SGHNT, YYREEE (reference sequence). In DNA form, the CDR3 reads TGTGCCAGCAGACCGCAAGAGACCCAGTACTTC. Translated: CASRPQETQYF.

The CDR3 here is CASSLDSTNEKLFF. CDR3 bases: TGCGCCAGCAGCTTGGACTCAACTAATGAAAAACTGTTTTTT. The genes are TRBV5-1 and TRBJ1-4; D uncertain. Germline loops: CDR1 SGHRS, CDR2 YFSETQ. V was clipped by 0 bases and J by 0 bases, with 3 bases between them. There are 14 residues in the CDR3.

The J gene is TRBJ1-6, the V gene TRBV28, with D possibly TRBD1 on 5 matching bases. The CDR3 is 14 residues long. Trimming pared 2 bases from V and 6 bases from J, leaving 8 bases between. Germline CDR1 and CDR2: MDHEN and SYDVKM. CDR3 loop: CASSLERGNSPLHF. CDR3 sequence (DNA): TGTGCCAGCAGTTTAGAAAGGGGTAATTCACCCCTCCACTTT. Combining the CDR3 with reference TRBV28 and TRBJ1-6 gives the whole variable domain DVKVTQSSRYLVKRTGEKVFLECVQDMDHENMFWYRQDPGLGLRLIYFSYDVKMKEKGDIPEGYSVSREKKERFSLILESASTNQTSMYLCASSLERGNSPLHFGNGTRLTVT.

This clone turned up a few times. V usage is TRBV6-6 and J usage is TRBJ1-2, with TRBD1 as a possible D gene (6 bases). Looked up from germline, CDR1 is MNHNY and CDR2 is SVGAGI (reference sequence). CDR3 length equals 14 residues. Trimming pared 5 bases from V and 8 bases from J, leaving 18 bases between. CDR3 bases: TGTGCCAGCAGTCGGACAGCTCGAACTAACGGCTACACCTTC. Protein sequence: CASSRTARTNGYTF.

The chain employs TRBV6-5 and TRBJ2-7, with TRBD2 as a possible D gene (6 bases). V dropped 1 base and J dropped 3 bases, with 13 bases sitting between them. CDR1 MNHEY and CDR2 SVGAGI come from the germline V gene. The CDR3 is made up of 15 amino acids. CDR3 region: CASSYYAGLGYEQYF. Written as DNA, the CDR3 is TGTGCCAGCAGTTACTATGCGGGACTTGGCTACGAGCAGTACTTC.

The chain has TRBV4-2 and TRBJ1-1; D gene ambiguous. The CDR3 consists of 19 residues. Trimming cost V 7 bases and J 0 bases, with 27 bases left between them. The germline gives CDR1 LGHNA, CDR2 YNFKEQ. DNA of the CDR3: TGTGCCAGCACCGGAACCTTCTCAAGTATTCGTCGAATGAACACTGAAGCTTTCTTT. This sequence encodes CASTGTFSSIRRMNTEAFF.

This clone was picked up one time. The CDR3 here is CATSRQTSDTREQYF. The CDR3 coding sequence is TGTGCCACCAGCAGGCAGACTAGCGATACCCGCGAGCAGTACTTC. This chain uses TRBV15 with TRBJ2-7, with 8 bases aligning to TRBD2. This CDR3 has 15 amino acids. The V gene's germline CDR1 is LNHNV and CDR2 YYDKDF (reference sequence). With V trimmed by 3 bases and J by 6 bases, 10 bases remained unmatched.